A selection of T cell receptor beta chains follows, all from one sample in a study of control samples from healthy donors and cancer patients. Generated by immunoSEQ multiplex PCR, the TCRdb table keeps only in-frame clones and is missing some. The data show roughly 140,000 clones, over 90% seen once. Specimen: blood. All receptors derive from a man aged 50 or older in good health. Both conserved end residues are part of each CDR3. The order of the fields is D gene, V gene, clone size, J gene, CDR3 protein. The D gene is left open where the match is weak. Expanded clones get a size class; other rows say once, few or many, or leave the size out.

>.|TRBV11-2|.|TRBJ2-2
CASSLTDDFTGELFF
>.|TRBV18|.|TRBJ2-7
CASSPTRALIGLRRPPEQYF
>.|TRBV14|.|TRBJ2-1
CASTQSSGDNEQFF
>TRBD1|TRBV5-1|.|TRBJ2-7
CASTTTGGKYEQYF
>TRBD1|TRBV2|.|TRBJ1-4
CASSETAGTGKGEKLFF
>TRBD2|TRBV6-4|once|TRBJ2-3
CASSPISGISTDTQYF
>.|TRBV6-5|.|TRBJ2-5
CASSYSKIQRQETQYF
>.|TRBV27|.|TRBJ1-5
CASSLTGGGGQPQHF
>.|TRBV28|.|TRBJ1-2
CASSFGGAGVHGYTF
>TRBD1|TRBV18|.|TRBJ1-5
CASSPRDRDQPQHF
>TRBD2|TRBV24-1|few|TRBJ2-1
CATSDPGSGSFYNEQFF
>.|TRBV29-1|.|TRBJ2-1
CSVANAYLYNEQFF
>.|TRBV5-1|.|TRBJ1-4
CASRRAGSTNEKLFF
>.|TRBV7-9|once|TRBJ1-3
CASSLDLGRNTIYF
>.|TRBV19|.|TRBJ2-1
CASSMPTLTYNEQFF
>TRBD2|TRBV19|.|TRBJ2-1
CASSIGAGGAYNEQFF
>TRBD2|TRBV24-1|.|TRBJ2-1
CATSDETSGRGNEQFF
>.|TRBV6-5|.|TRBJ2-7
CASGTNRFGEQYF
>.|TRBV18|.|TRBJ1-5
CASSSNLGDRPQHF
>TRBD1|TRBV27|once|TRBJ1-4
CASSFRGQGYEKLFF
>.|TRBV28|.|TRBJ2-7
CASSSSGFGSPYEQYF
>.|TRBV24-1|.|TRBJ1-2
CATSDRVAPYGYTF
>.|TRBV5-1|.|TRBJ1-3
CASSLGSSGNTIYF
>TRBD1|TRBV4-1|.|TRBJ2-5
CASSHDGTGFPETQYF
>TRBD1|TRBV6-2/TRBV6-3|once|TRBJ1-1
CASSGWDRGPNTEAFF
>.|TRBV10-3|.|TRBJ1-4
CAISGKVNEKLFF
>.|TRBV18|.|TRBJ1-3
CASSPARDGPLLNTIYF
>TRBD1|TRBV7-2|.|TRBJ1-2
CASSTGQGYGYTF
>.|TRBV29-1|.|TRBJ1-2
CSVERQDYGYTF
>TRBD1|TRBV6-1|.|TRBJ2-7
CASSEGQAYEQYF
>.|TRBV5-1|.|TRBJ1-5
CASSSLPVGGDNQPQHF
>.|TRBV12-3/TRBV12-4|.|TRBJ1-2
CASSPENYGYTF
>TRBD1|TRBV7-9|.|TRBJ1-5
CASSPSDRGRQPQHF
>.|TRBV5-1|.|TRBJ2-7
CASSLEGQTTYEQYF
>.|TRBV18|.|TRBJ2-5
CASSPGYPQETQYF
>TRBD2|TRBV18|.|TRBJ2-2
CASSPNGLAASTGELFF
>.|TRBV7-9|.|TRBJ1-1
CASSRITKGTNTEAFF
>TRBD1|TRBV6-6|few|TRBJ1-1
CASSLWTGGNPSF
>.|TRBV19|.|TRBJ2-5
CASRKLYQETQYF
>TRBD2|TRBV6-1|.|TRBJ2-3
CASSDPSSGSSTDTQYF